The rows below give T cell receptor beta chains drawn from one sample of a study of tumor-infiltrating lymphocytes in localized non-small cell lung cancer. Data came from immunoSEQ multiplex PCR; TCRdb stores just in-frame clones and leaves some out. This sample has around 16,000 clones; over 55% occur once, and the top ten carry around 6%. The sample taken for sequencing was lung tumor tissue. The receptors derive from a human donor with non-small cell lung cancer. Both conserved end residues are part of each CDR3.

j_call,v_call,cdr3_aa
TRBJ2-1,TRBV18,CASSRLTTGGNEQFF
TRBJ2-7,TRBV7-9,CASSWTHRGGYEQYF
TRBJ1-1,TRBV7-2,CASSHGFWGTEAFF
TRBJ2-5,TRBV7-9,CASRLSSQETQYF
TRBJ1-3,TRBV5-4,CASSLTSGNTIYF
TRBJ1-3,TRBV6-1,CASSLTGVGNTIYF
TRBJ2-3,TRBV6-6,CASTDSGRTKRDTQYF
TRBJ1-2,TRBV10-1,CASRGNYGYTF
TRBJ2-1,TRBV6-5,CASSYRGLAFNEQFF
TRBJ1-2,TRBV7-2,CASSSPPGVRYGYTF
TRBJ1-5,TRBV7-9,CASSPPGGGLQPQHF
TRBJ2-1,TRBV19,CASSTGTTNEQFF
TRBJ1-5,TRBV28,CASRLATGQTTNQPQHF
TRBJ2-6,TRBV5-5,CASSLRFGSGANVLTF
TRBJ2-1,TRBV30,CAWRGTRTYNEQFF
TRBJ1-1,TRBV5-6,CASTLDSSEAFF
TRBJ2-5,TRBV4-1,CASSPYRGSETQYF
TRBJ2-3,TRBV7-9,CASRPGTHLRDTQYF
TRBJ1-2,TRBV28,CASSTGTQANYGYTF
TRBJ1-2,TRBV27,CASRDLGDRGPDGYTF
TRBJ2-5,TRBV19,CASSIVRGPTREQYF
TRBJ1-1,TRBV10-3,CAIRDPRKASTEAFF
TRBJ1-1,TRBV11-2,CASSSALRTEAFF
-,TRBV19,CASSNLPQISYEQYF
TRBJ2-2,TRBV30,CAWRQRDRGRRNTGELFF
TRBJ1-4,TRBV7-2,CASSISTNEKLFF
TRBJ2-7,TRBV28,CASSLKRGLGSYEQYF
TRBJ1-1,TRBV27,CASSFRVRTEAFF
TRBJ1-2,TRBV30,CAWTEDRANFYGYTF
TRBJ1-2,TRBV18,CASSPRVDRGPIYGYTF
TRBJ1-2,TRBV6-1,CASSERLQGDYGYTF
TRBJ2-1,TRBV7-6,CASSLDPSGRNEQFF
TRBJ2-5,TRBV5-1,CASSENQETQYF
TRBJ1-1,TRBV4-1,CASSQVGVQNIFF